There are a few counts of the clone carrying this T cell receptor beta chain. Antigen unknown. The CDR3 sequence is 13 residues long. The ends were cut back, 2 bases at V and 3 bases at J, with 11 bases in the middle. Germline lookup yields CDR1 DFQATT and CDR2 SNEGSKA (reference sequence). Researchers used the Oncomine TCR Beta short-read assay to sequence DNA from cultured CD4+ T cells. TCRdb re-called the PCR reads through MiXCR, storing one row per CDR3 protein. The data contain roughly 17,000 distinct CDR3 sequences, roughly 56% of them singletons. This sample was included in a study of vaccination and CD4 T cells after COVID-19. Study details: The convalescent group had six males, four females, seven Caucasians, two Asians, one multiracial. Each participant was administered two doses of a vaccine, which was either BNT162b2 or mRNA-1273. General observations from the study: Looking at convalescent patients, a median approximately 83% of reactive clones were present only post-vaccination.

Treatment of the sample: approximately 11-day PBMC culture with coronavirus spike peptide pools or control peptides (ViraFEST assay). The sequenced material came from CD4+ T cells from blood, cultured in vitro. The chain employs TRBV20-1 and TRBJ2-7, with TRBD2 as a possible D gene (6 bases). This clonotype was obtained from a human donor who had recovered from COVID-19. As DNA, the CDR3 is TGCAGTGCTAGACCGTCTAGCGTCTACGAGCAGTACTTC. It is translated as CSARPSSVYEQYF.